This T cell receptor beta chain was obtained from a study of blood T cell repertoires in COVID-19. The protocol was immunoSEQ multiplex PCR, while the TCRdb copy is restricted to in-frame clones and leaves out a portion. Of about 100,000 clones detected, around 89% appear once; the ten largest clones hold roughly 6.6%. A few counts support this clone. This CDR3 has 18 residues. Trimming took off 1 base at V and 3 bases at J, with 19 bases between the two ends. The germline V gene has CDR1 SNHLY and CDR2 FYNNEI. The sample consisted of peripheral blood. This sequence joins TRBV2 and TRBJ2-4; D might be TRBD2 (7 bases). The clonotype comes from a man in his forties or fifties with active or convalescent COVID-19. The CDR3 DNA is TGTGCCAGCAGTGAAGTTTGGGAGGGGGGGATCGGCAAAAACATTCAGTACTTC. It encodes CASSEVWEGGIGKNIQYF.